This TCR beta chain was observed in a study of blood T cell repertoires in COVID-19. Study information: Researchers got acute and convalescent COVID-19 samples from the United States, Italy and Spain. Sources were T cells, B-cell-depleted T cells, or PBMCs; the material itself was cDNA or gDNA.

There are 13 residues in the CDR3. Germline CDR1 reads MNHEY; CDR2 reads SVGAGI. With V trimmed by 7 bases and J by 4 bases, 3 bases remained unmatched. Authors' methods: Cell counts per sample came from amplifying reference gene primers. Profiling relied on immunoSEQ multiplex PCR, and the TCRdb table lists in-frame clones only, not all of them. That table furnishes V, J and clone size, whereas the DNA furnished D and trimming. The sample records some 78,000 clones, approximately 91% being singletons. The sequenced sample was peripheral blood. The rearrangement links TRBV6-5 to TRBJ2-7; 11 bases are a match to TRBD2. The receptor comes from a man aged 65 to 79 with active or convalescent COVID-19. This chain's CDR3 is CASTLAGGYEQYF. CDR3 DNA sequence: TGTGCCAGCACCCTAGCGGGGGGATACGAGCAGTACTTC.